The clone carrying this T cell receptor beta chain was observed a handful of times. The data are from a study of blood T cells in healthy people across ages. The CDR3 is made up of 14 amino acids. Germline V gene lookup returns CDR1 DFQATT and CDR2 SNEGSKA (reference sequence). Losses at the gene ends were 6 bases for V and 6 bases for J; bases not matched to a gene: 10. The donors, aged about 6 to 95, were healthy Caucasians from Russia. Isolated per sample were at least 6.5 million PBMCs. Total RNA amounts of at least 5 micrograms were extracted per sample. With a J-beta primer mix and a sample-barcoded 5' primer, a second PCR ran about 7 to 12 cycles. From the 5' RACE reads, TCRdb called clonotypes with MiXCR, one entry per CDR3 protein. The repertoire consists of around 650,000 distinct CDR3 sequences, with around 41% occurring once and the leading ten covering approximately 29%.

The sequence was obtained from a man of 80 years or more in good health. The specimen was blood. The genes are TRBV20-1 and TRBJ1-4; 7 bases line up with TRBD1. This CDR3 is CSAKPTGRDEKLFF. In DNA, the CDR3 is TGCAGTGCCAAACCGACAGGGCGGGATGAAAAACTGTTTTTT.